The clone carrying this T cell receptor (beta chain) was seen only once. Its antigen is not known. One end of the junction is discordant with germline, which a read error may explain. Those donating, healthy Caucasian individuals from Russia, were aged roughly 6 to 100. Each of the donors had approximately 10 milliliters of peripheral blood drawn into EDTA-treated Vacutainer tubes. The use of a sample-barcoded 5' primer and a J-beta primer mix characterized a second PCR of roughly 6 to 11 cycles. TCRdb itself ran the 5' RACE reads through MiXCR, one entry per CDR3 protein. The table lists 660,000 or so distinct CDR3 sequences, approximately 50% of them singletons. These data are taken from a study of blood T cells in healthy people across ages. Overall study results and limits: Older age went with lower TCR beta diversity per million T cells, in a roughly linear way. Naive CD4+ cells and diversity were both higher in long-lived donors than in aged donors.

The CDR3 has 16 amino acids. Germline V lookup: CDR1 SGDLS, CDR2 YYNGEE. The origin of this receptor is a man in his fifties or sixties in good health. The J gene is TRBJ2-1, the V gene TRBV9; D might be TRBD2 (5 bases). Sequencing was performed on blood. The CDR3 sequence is CTSSVVPRGSYNEQFF. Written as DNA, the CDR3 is TGTACCAGCAGCGTAGTCCCCCGGGGATCCTACAATGAGCAGTTCTTC.